This T cell receptor beta chain was recovered during a study of T cell responses to AZD1222 COVID-19 vaccine. This CDR3 is built from 17 residues. Losses at the gene ends were 0 bases for V and 1 base for J; bases not matched to a gene: 6. CDR1 and CDR2 from the germline V gene are LGHNA and YSLEER. Study-wide findings and caveats: Compared with day 0, the breadth and depth of the Spike-specific TCR repertoire rose significantly after two doses of AZD1222. White British donors predominated, females outnumbered males, and clonal diversity was possibly underestimated.

The assay was immunoSEQ multiplex PCR, and TCRdb's table has in-frame clones only and misses some. Seen here are roughly 93,000 clones, roughly 90% observed once, and the top ten hold about 26%. As regards this clone: Its matching antigen is unknown.

The sample here was peripheral blood, taken on day 0 of AZD1222 vaccination. This sequence originates from an adult in good health. The rearrangement links TRBV4-3 to TRBJ2-5; 9 bases line up with TRBD2. As DNA, the CDR3 is TGCGCCAGCAGCCAAGATCGAGCGGGAGGACCCCAAGAGACCCAGTACTTC. It translates to CASSQDRAGGPQETQYF.